This note documents a single T cell receptor (beta chain) sequence. What antigen it recognizes has not been identified. Per-nucleotide qualities are absent, and no much larger clonotype sits a single base away. These data belong to a study of vaccination effects on CD4 cells after COVID-19 (dated by TCRdb to between 2021 and 2024). A note on the overall study: Two doses of either the BNT162b2 or the mRNA-1273 mRNA SARS-CoV-2 vaccine were administered to participants. The full study included 10 to 11 COVID-19 convalescent patients and a few SARS-CoV-2-naive healthy vaccine recipients. Cultures from other donors in the study were sequenced with the Oncomine TCR Beta short-read assay on an Illumina iSeq 100. SARS-CoV-2 spike-specific CD4+ TCR repertoires were compared before and after mRNA vaccination in COVID-19 convalescent patients and in infection-naive vaccine recipients.

From cysteine to phenylalanine, the CDR3 is 15 amino acids long. Only CDR3 DNA is held: 45 bases, read in frame from base 1. CDR1 and CDR2 (ENHRY, SYGVKD) derive from the germline V gene. V and J are trimmed by 4 bases and 6 bases, and the gene matches miss 6 bases of the junction. Overall study outcomes, separate from this receptor: At late post-vaccination timepoints, both infection-induced and vaccine-induced clones showed marked clonal contraction, consistent with waning T cell responses. Among healthy vaccine recipients, nearly all vaccine-induced clones were SARS-CoV-2 mono-reactive, and only 1 of 255 was cross-reactive with common cold coronaviruses. Limitations of the study were the small number of convalescent patients and the absence of early post-infection timepoints.

The library was prepared using the immunoSEQ multiplex PCR assay. TCR beta CDR3 sequencing was performed on DNA from the cultured, isolated CD4+ T cells. For the original study's pipeline: Non-productive TCR sequences were removed, reads were trimmed to the CDR3 region, and CDR3s of at least 7 amino acids were retained. Antigen-specific clonotypes were identified using the MANAFEST web app by comparison of expansion in peptide wells against reference cultures. To count as positive, a clone had to show expansion at FDR<0.05 compared with the reference and with all other wells, an odds ratio above 5, and a frequency above 0.1% in two replicate wells. A clonotype was called cross-reactive if it was significantly expanded both in SARS-CoV-2 spike wells and in at least one common cold coronavirus spike condition. Levenshtein distance calculated with the stringdist R package was used to assess CDR3 similarity, and unrooted trees were constructed with ape in R 3.6.1. TCRdb limited this immuneACCESS table to in-frame rearrangements with V and J called. A share of clones is missing; checked studies link under half to unresolved V genes, and the rest is unexplained. For V, J and clone size, that table is used; D and trimming come from the DNA. The sample table lists approximately 40,000 clones, about two thirds of them with a count of one. Approximately 22% of the sample belongs to the ten largest clones.

The ViraFEST assay stimulated PBMC with viral peptide pools and then used TCR sequencing to identify antigen-specific CD4+ T cell clonotypes by expansion. After around ten days of culture, CD4+ T cells were isolated with the EasySep CD4+ T cell isolation kit. None of the healthy vaccine recipients had a prior SARS-CoV-2 infection, which was confirmed by nucleocapsid antibody tests that came back negative both before and after vaccination. Approximately 2 million PBMC per well were cultured with 10 ug/ml peptides in IMDM containing around 5% human AB serum, 8.5 to 10 IU/ml IL-2 and gentamicin. On days 3 and 7, half of the culture medium was replaced with fresh IL-2-containing medium. Unless otherwise noted, each peptide stimulation condition was cultured in triplicate wells. Using Ficoll-Paque Plus gradient centrifugation, PBMC were separated from whole blood and then either used fresh or cryopreserved at -140C. Overlapping peptide pools spanned the spike proteins of SARS-CoV-2 and the common cold coronaviruses HCoV-NL63, HCoV-OC43 and HCoV-229E. The QIAamp micro DNA kit was used to extract genomic DNA from the cultured CD4+ T cells.

This sample comprised CD4+ T cells from PBMCs cultured with SARS-CoV-2 spike peptides, obtained before COVID-19 vaccination. This specimen's cell subset or site label, per the study, means: SARS-CoV-2 spike overlapping peptide pool stimulation. The source of this sequence is a human donor who received a COVID-19 vaccine. The V and J genes are TRBV10-3 and TRBJ2-1; TRBD2 fits 10 bases in the junction. The DNA sequence is as follows: TGTGCCATCAGTGTTCGCGGGACTAGCGCCAATGAGCAGTTCTTC. This translates into CAISVRGTSANEQFF.